This TCR beta chain was found in a study of response to subunit inactivated influenza vaccine. Notes on the study in general: Authors suggested few new T cells are recruited by each seasonal influenza vaccination.

TCRdb reprocessed the RT-PCR reads via MiXCR and lists one record per CDR3 protein. The data contain about 520,000 distinct CDR3 sequences, around 7.9% of them seen just once; the ten biggest clones take up around 13%. Germline lookup yields CDR1 LGHDT and CDR2 YNNKEL (reference sequence). V dropped 0 bases and J dropped 2; count of bases not matched to a gene: 5. This CDR3 spans 16 amino acids. This clonotype was picked up many times. Its matching antigen is unknown. J is TRBJ2-3 and V is TRBV3-1; 7 bases fit TRBD1. The sequence came from a man between 50 and 69 years old who received an inactivated influenza vaccine. Sequenced here: PBMCs from blood, sampled roughly 24 months after vaccination. In DNA, the CDR3 is TGTGCCAGCAGCCAAGAAGGGGGCCATATCACAGATACGCAGTATTTT. Protein: CASSQEGGHITDTQYF.